Listed below are T cell receptor beta chains from one sample, sequenced in a study of blood T cells in healthy people across ages. One entry per CDR3 protein, called by TCRdb with MiXCR from the 5' RACE reads. There are approximately 770,000 distinct CDR3 sequences in the sample; roughly 50% occur only once, and approximately 21% lies in the top ten. The sample was blood. These receptors all come from a man aged 25-40 years in good health. CDR3s include the opening cysteine and the closing phenylalanine or tryptophan. Each record gives: CDR3 length, clone size, D gene, V gene, J gene, CDR3 DNA, CDR3 protein. D genes are given only for firm matches. Size is stated for part of the rows, as once, few or many counts, or as a class when the clone is expanded.

>12|NA|NA|TRBV3-1|TRBJ2-7
TGTGCCAGCGTGGGCAGGGACTACGAGCAGTACTTC
CASVGRDYEQYF
>17|NA|NA|TRBV20-1|TRBJ1-2
TGCAGTGCTAGAGGGGGTGAAGGGGGAGCCGGCCCATATGGCTACACCTTC
CSARGGEGGAGPYGYTF
>11|NA|NA|TRBV29-1|TRBJ1-2
TGCAGCGCGGACACGTACTATGGCTACACCTTC
CSADTYYGYTF
>14|NA|NA|TRBV7-9|TRBJ2-4
TGTGCCAGCAGCCCCCTCGGTCGAGTAAACATTCAGTACTTC
CASSPLGRVNIQYF
>14|NA|NA|TRBV20-1|TRBJ2-3
TGCAGTGCTAGAAACTTGGCCAAGGCAGATACGCAGTATTTT
CSARNLAKADTQYF
>15|NA|TRBD1|TRBV27|TRBJ2-7
TGTGCCGGGCGACTCACAGGGGACCGATCCTACGAGCAGTACTTC
CAGRLTGDRSYEQYF
>13|few|TRBD2|TRBV20-1|TRBJ2-4
TGCAGTGCTAGGGGACTAGGGGGGAACATTCAGTACTTC
CSARGLGGNIQYF
>17|few|NA|TRBV20-1|TRBJ1-6
TGCAGTGCCACCTTTGGTATCAACCCAGGGTTAAATTCACCCCTCCACTTT
CSATFGINPGLNSPLHF
>15|NA|TRBD2|TRBV4-1|TRBJ2-5
TGCGCCAGCAGCCTGACTAGCGGGTGGCGGGAGACCCAGTACTTC
CASSLTSGWRETQYF
>14|NA|TRBD1|TRBV5-4|TRBJ1-2
TGTGCCAGCAGCGCAACAGGGGGGTTCTATGGCTACACCTTC
CASSATGGFYGYTF
>14|NA|NA|TRBV7-7|TRBJ2-3
TGTGCTAGCAGCTTAGGGATGGGGACAGATACGCAGTATTTT
CASSLGMGTDTQYF
>15|NA|NA|TRBV7-8|TRBJ2-5
TGTGCCAGCAGCCTTCCCATTTGGGGCGGAGAGACCCAGTACTTC
CASSLPIWGGETQYF
>15|NA|NA|TRBV4-1|TRBJ1-2
TGCGCCAGCAGCCAAGGGGCCGGGACTTCCTATGGCTACACCTTC
CASSQGAGTSYGYTF
>19|NA|NA|TRBV12-3/TRBV12-4|TRBJ2-7
TGTGCCAGCAGTTTGGGGGGAGTCGGGGTGGGGACTGGGTGGAACGAGCAGTACTTC
CASSLGGVGVGTGWNEQYF
>14|NA|NA|TRBV29-1|TRBJ2-6
TGCAGCGTAGCCGGGACGCGGGAGGCCAACGTCCTGACTTTC
CSVAGTREANVLTF
>19|NA|NA|TRBV7-6|TRBJ2-5
TGTGCCAGCAGCTTAGCCGGGGCAGCTTTCGACAGATACCAAGAGACCCAGTACTTC
CASSLAGAAFDRYQETQYF
>13|few|NA|TRBV20-1|TRBJ2-7
TGCAGTGCTAGGCTAACATCGTCCTACGAGCAGTACTTC
CSARLTSSYEQYF
>14|many|NA|TRBV28|TRBJ2-6
TGTGCCAGCAGCTTGACCTCTGGGGCCAACGTCCTGACTTTC
CASSLTSGANVLTF
>15|once|TRBD2|TRBV11-2|TRBJ2-7
TGTGCCAGCAGCCAGGACGGGGGGGCCGTGGGAGAGCAGTACTTC
CASSQDGGAVGEQYF
>14|NA|NA|TRBV2|TRBJ2-2
TGTGCCAGCAGTGAAACGCTCACCACCGGGGAGCTGTTTTTT
CASSETLTTGELFF
>19|NA|TRBD2|TRBV10-3|TRBJ2-3
TGTGCCATCAGTGAGCCAGGACTAGCGGGGGGCCTGCTTCAGCATACGCAGTATTTT
CAISEPGLAGGLLQHTQYF
>16|NA|NA|TRBV6-5|TRBJ2-6
TGTGCCAGCAGTAGTTTCCGAGTCTCTGGGGCCAACGTCCTGACTTTC
CASSSFRVSGANVLTF